These T cell receptor beta chains were read from a single sample in a study of shared clonotypes between healthy human individuals. Sequencing used immunoSEQ multiplex PCR; TCRdb keeps in-frame clones, though not all of them. Counted here are about half a million clones, roughly 80% occurring once; the ten biggest clones make up over 9.5%. The sample taken for sequencing was PBMCs. The source of these receptors is a woman between 40 and 55 years old in good health. Some clones in this sample may be carry-over from other donors' samples. CDR3s include the opening cysteine and the closing phenylalanine or tryptophan. The D gene is left open where the match is weak. Where a row states a size, it is once, few, many or the class of an expanded clone; other rows omit it.

CDR3 length | clone size | J gene | V gene | D gene | CDR3 DNA | CDR3 protein
15 | . | TRBJ2-3 | TRBV7-8 | . | TGTGCCAGCGGCTTGTACCCCGGGAGTACAGATACGCAGTATTTT | CASGLYPGSTDTQYF
14 | . | TRBJ1-2 | TRBV13 | . | TGTACCAGCAGCCGACAGCCAGATAACTATGGCTACACCTTC | CTSSRQPDNYGYTF
14 | . | TRBJ1-1 | TRBV7-6 | TRBD1 | TGTGCCAGCAGCTACAGGGGGTCGTATACTGAAGCTTTCTTT | CASSYRGSYTEAFF
15 | . | TRBJ2-3 | TRBV10-3 | . | TGTGCCATCAGTGAGGGAGTAGGTAGCACAGATACGCAGTATTTT | CAISEGVGSTDTQYF
15 | few | TRBJ1-5 | TRBV4-1 | . | TGCGCCAGCAGCCAAGAGGCAGGGGTGAATCAGCCCCAGCATTTT | CASSQEAGVNQPQHF
16 | . | TRBJ2-5 | TRBV9 | . | TGTGCCAGCAGCCCCAGAGGGAGACTAGAGGGAGAGACCCAGTACTTC | CASSPRGRLEGETQYF
13 | . | TRBJ1-4 | TRBV5-1 | . | TGCGCCAGCAGCTTGGACGGACATGAAAAACTGTTTTTT | CASSLDGHEKLFF
14 | . | TRBJ2-7 | TRBV5-1 | TRBD2 | TGCGCCAGCAGCTTGGGCTTAGCGGGAGGCGAGCAGTACTTC | CASSLGLAGGEQYF
13 | . | TRBJ1-2 | TRBV6-6 | . | TGTGCCAGCCAAGATAGGGACATGCATGGCTACACCTTC | CASQDRDMHGYTF
16 | . | TRBJ1-1 | TRBV19 | . | TGTGCCAGTAGTATAGGCCAGGACCTAATGAACACTGAAGCTTTCTTT | CASSIGQDLMNTEAFF
16 | . | TRBJ2-5 | TRBV19 | TRBD2 | TGTGCCAGTAGTATAGCGGGAGGGGGGAACCAAGAGACCCAGTACTTC | CASSIAGGGNQETQYF
14 | . | TRBJ1-5 | TRBV30 | . | TGTGCCTGGAGCGGAGGGGGGGTAAGTCAGCCCCAGCATTTT | CAWSGGGVSQPQHF
13 | once | TRBJ1-3 | TRBV30 | . | TGTACCTGCCACCGCGGTTCTGGAAACACCATGTATTTT | CTCHRGSGNTMYF